This entry lists 8 T cell receptor beta chains sequenced from one sample in a study of T cell repertoires in cytomegalovirus infection. No antigen has been assigned to these receptors. In TCRdb, the reads were re-called with MiXCR into one record per CDR3 protein. The sample consists of about 340,000 distinct CDR3 sequences, 29% of them appearing once. This material consisted of cultured PBMCs, taken from culture after CMV antigen stimulation. The receptors derive from a human donor in good health (CMV status not recorded). Some clones in this sample may be carry-over from other donors' samples.

The rearrangement links TRBV12-3 or TRBV12-4 to TRBJ1-5, with D possibly matching TRBD1 (5 bases). This CDR3 spans 16 amino acids. Trimming shortened V by 5 bases and J by 4 bases, and 18 bases separated the two germline ends. The DNA of the CDR3 is TGTGCCAGCAGTCAATTGCTTCCACAGGAGAATCAGCCCCAGCATTTT. It translates to CASSQLLPQENQPQHF.

The chain carries TRBV7-9 and TRBJ2-1; 12 bases agree with TRBD2. This CDR3 spans 19 amino acids. Germline values: CDR1 SEHNR, CDR2 FQNEAQ (reference sequence). The junction had 14 bases not matched to a gene; V was cut back by 4 bases and J by 4 bases. CDR3 coding DNA: TGTGCCAGCAGCTCGACTAGCGGGAGCGTTTCAAGAGCTTACAATGAGCAGTTCTTC. Amino acid sequence: CASSSTSGSVSRAYNEQFF.

This rearrangement joins TRBV3-1 to TRBJ1-6; D remains ambiguous. The germline V gene has CDR1 LGHDT and CDR2 YNNKEL (reference sequence). Trimming removed 2 bases from V and 14 bases from J, with 22 bases in between. CDR3 size: 16 residues. The CDR3 DNA reads TGTGCCAGCAGCCAAAGAGGAGGCTCTGGTGCATTAACCCTCCACTTT. Its protein is CASSQRGGSGALTLHF. The whole variable domain, remainder taken from reference TRBV3-1 and TRBJ1-6, is DTAVSQTPKYLVTQMGNDKSIKCEQNLGHDTMYWYKQDSKKFLKIMFSYNNKELIINETVPNRFSPKSPDKAHLNLHINSLELGDSAVYFCASSQRGGSGALTLHFGNGTRLTVT.

This clonotype appeared many times. The chain carries TRBV7-8 and TRBJ1-3; D is perhaps TRBD1 (5 bases). The germline V gene encodes CDR1 SGHVS and CDR2 FQNEAQ. The V end was cut by 3 bases, the J end by 4 bases, with 13 bases between. The CDR3 is 15 residues long. In DNA, the CDR3 is TGTGCCAGCAGCTTCCAGGGCCTCAGGGGAAACACCATATATTTT. As protein: CASSFQGLRGNTIYF.

This chain uses TRBV28 with TRBJ1-5, with 8 bases identical to TRBD1. The CDR3 has 18 amino acids. V shed 1 base, J shed 2 bases, and the junction held 10 bases outside the gene matches. The germline gives CDR1 MDHEN, CDR2 SYDVKM. The CDR3 protein is CASSLSLTGAVGNQPQHF. The DNA of the CDR3 is TGTGCCAGCAGTTTATCCTTGACAGGGGCGGTCGGCAATCAGCCCCAGCATTTT.

The chain employs TRBV25-1 and TRBJ1-2, with 7 bases matching TRBD1. The germline gives CDR1 MGHDK, CDR2 SYGVNS. The junction had 6 bases not matched to a gene; V was cut back by 4 bases and J by 4 bases. The length of the CDR3 is 14 residues. DNA for the CDR3: TGTGCCAGCAGTGCGAGGGGGCCCTTCTATGGCTACACCTTC. This codes for CASSARGPFYGYTF.

The chain combines TRBV7-3 with TRBJ1-1; D not certain. Trimming pared 3 bases from V and 6 bases from J, leaving 14 bases between. Germline V lookup: CDR1 SGHTA, CDR2 FQGTGA. The CDR3 extends over 14 amino acids. CDR3 DNA: TGTGCCAGCAGCTTCTATTCGACGGGAGCTGAAGCTTTCTTT. Its protein is CASSFYSTGAEAFF.

This clonotype was seen ten or more times. The chain combines TRBV7-9 with TRBJ1-2; D perhaps matches TRBD1 (6 bases). This CDR3 contains 13 residues. Germline-derived CDR1 and CDR2 are SEHNR and FQNEAQ (reference sequence). V lost 5 bases and J 3 bases, leaving 10 bases between the germline ends. CDR3 in DNA: TGTGCCAGCAGCCAGGACAGCTACTATGGCTACACCTTC. Its translation is CASSQDSYYGYTF.